Below are 17 T cell receptor beta chains sequenced from a single sample in a study of immune heterogeneity within non-small cell lung tumors. Genomic DNA extracted from bulk tumor tissue served as template. A total of around 600 ng was used per sample. Several spatially distant biopsies were obtained per primary tumor intraoperatively. The study enrolled patients with untreated, newly diagnosed non-small cell lung cancer who underwent curative surgery. It was with 32 V and 13 J primers that multiplex PCR amplified TCR beta CDR3. TCRdb used MiXCR to reprocess the multiplex PCR reads, holding one entry per CDR3 protein. The table shows around 19,000 distinct CDR3 sequences, with about 30% occurring only once. The sequencing input was lung tumor tissue. These receptors were obtained from a man aged 35 to 55 with non-small cell lung cancer.

Regarding this clonotype: Since a much larger clone is just one base distant, this may be a read error. The chain combines TRBV24-1 with TRBJ2-1; TRBD2 agrees at 9 bases. Germline CDR1 and CDR2: KGHDR and SFDVKD. The CDR3 is 16 residues long. CDR3 DNA: TGTGCCACCAATGATTATACCAGCGGGAGGACCAATGAGCAGTTCTTC. This encodes CATNDYTSGRTNEQFF.

J is TRBJ1-1 and V is TRBV18; D ambiguous. V was trimmed by 5 bases and J by 3 bases, leaving 13 bases between them. This CDR3 has 14 amino acids. Germline CDR1 KGHSH, CDR2 LQKENI. Written as DNA, the CDR3 is TGTGCCAGCTCAGCAAATCGGAGGGACACTGAAGCTTTCTTT. Translating gives CASSANRRDTEAFF.

Many counts were recorded for this clonotype. The chain employs TRBV20-1 and TRBJ2-7; D gene uncertain. V was cut by 6 bases and J by 2 bases, with 14 bases left in between. The CDR3 is 13 residues long. Per the germline V gene, CDR1 is DFQATT and CDR2 is SNEGSKA (reference sequence). This CDR3 reads CSALASDPYEQYF. In DNA form, the CDR3 reads TGCAGTGCGCTGGCTAGTGATCCCTACGAGCAGTACTTC.

This clonotype was counted many times. This chain connects TRBV27 to TRBJ1-5, with D perhaps matching TRBD1 (5 bases). The V end was cut by 6 bases, the J end by 5 bases, with 11 bases between. CDR1 and CDR2 (germline): MNHEY, SMNVEV (reference sequence). The CDR3 is made up of 13 amino acids. For the CDR3, the DNA is TGTGCCAGCAGGCTAGGGGTTTATCAGCCCCAGCATTTT. This translates into CASRLGVYQPQHF.

Of note for this clonotype: This may be a read error: a much more frequent sequence differs by one nucleotide. Likely a read error: the CDR3 ends without its conserved phenylalanine or tryptophan. The V gene is TRBV2, the J gene TRBJ2-7, with D perhaps TRBD2 (6 bases). CDR3 length: 14 residues. Germline loops: CDR1 SNHLY, CDR2 FYNNEI. The ends were cut back, 6 bases at V and 4 bases at J, with 16 bases in the middle. CDR3 sequence reads: CASREGPTIYEQYL. In DNA, the CDR3 is TGTGCCAGCAGGGAGGGACCGACCATATACGAGCAGTACCTC.

This clonotype has just a few counts. This chain connects TRBV7-2 to TRBJ1-2, with TRBD1 matching over 8 bases. Trimming took 2 bases from V and 4 from J; bases not matched to a gene: 12. Looked up from germline, CDR1 is SGHTA and CDR2 is FQGNSA. The length of the CDR3 is 17 residues. CDR3 residues: CASSLNLRAGGSYGYTF. The CDR3 DNA sequence: TGTGCCAGCAGCTTAAACCTTAGGGCAGGGGGCAGCTATGGCTACACCTTC.

By sample fraction, this clonotype is medium-sized. The rearrangement links TRBV11-3 to TRBJ1-1; D is uncertain. Germline-derived CDR1 and CDR2 are SGHNT and YENEEA. This CDR3 contains 13 residues. Trimming removed 6 bases at V and 5 bases at J, with 13 bases between. The CDR3 sequence: CASSLAGGTEAFF. In DNA, the CDR3 is TGTGCCAGCAGTTTGGCAGGCGGTACTGAAGCTTTCTTT.

The rearrangement uses TRBV29-1 and TRBJ2-2; no reliable D call. CDR3 size: 13 residues. Germline V CDR1 and CDR2: SQVTM, ANQGSEA. V was trimmed by 3 bases and J by 1 base, leaving 6 bases between them. The CDR3 loop is CSVDKGNTGELFF. The CDR3 nucleotides read TGCAGCGTTGATAAGGGGAACACCGGGGAGCTGTTTTTT.

This rearrangement joins TRBV2 to TRBJ1-1; perhaps TRBD1 as D (6 bases). Trimming shortened V by 0 bases and J by 9 bases, and 17 bases separated the two germline ends. The germline V gene encodes CDR1 SNHLY and CDR2 FYNNEI. This CDR3 is 15 amino acids long. CDR3 in amino acids: CASSEAIRGLTQAFF. CDR3 nucleotides: TGTGCCAGCAGTGAAGCAATCAGGGGTCTTACTCAAGCTTTCTTT.

This clonotype showed up many times. The chain couples TRBV24-1 to TRBJ1-1; a possible D gene is TRBD1 (6 bases). V shed 9 bases and J shed 2 bases, with 12 bases lying between them. Germline-derived CDR1 and CDR2 are KGHDR and SFDVKD. The CDR3 spans 13 residues. CDR3 sequence reads: CATAGQTNTEAFF. The DNA of the CDR3 is TGTGCCACCGCAGGACAGACCAACACTGAAGCTTTCTTT.

At least ten counts were recorded for this clonotype. The rearrangement links TRBV19 to TRBJ2-5, with TRBD2 matching 9 bases. V shed 2 bases, J shed 2 bases, and the junction held 3 bases outside the gene matches. CDR3 length: 15 residues. Germline-derived CDR1 and CDR2 are LNHDA and SQIVND (reference sequence). CDR3 in amino acids: CASSIYLAGQETQYF. The DNA for the CDR3 is TGTGCCAGTAGTATATATCTAGCGGGGCAAGAGACCCAGTACTTC.

The CDR3 spells CSASPPRSYEQYF. In DNA, the CDR3 is TGCAGTGCTTCCCCTCCCCGCTCCTACGAGCAGTACTTC. The rearrangement uses TRBV20-1 and TRBJ2-7; D is ambiguous. This CDR3 has 13 residues. The germline V and J ends were trimmed by 5 bases and 0 bases, with 11 bases remaining between them. CDR1 is DFQATT, CDR2 SNEGSKA, per germline (reference sequence).

This clonotype was counted at least ten times. The chain recombines TRBV30 with TRBJ1-3; D is unresolved. V dropped 1 base and J dropped 0 bases, with 4 bases sitting between them. Germline lookup yields CDR1 GTSNPN and CDR2 SVGIG (reference sequence). This CDR3 comprises 13 residues. CDR3 sequence reads: CAWSEDSGNTIYF. Here the CDR3 DNA reads TGTGCCTGGAGTGAGGACTCTGGAAACACCATATATTTT.

This clonotype is medium-sized within its sample. The chain couples TRBV19 to TRBJ1-1, with a weak D call TRBD1 (5 bases). V lost 4 bases, J lost 2 bases, and 8 bases lay in between. The CDR3 contains 13 residues. Germline-derived CDR1 and CDR2 are LNHDA and SQIVND (reference sequence). The CDR3 spells CASSTTGNTEAFF. As DNA, the CDR3 is TGTGCCAGTAGTACAACAGGCAACACTGAAGCTTTCTTT.

J is TRBJ2-1 and V is TRBV5-4; 10 nucleotides align to TRBD2. J gave up 15 bases and V 4 bases, and 13 bases lay outside the gene matches. Germline CDR1 SGHNT, CDR2 YYREEE (reference sequence). The CDR3 runs 14 residues. Written as DNA, the CDR3 is TGTGCCAGCAGCACGGGTGGAAAGCGGGAGGGCCGGTTCTTC. This codes for CASSTGGKREGRFF. Based on the CDR3 plus reference TRBV5-4 and TRBJ2-1, the full variable domain is ETGVTQSPTHLIKTRGQQVTLRCSSQSGHNTVSWYQQALGQGPQFIFQYYREEENGRGNFPPRFSGLQFPNYSSELNVNALELDDSALYLCASSTGGKREGRFFGPGTRLTVL.

This clonotype was recorded a few times. The gene calls are TRBV19 and TRBJ2-1; perhaps D is TRBD1 or TRBD2 (5 bases each). V was clipped by 1 base and J by 0 bases, with 10 bases between them. The CDR3 runs to 16 residues. Germline lookup yields CDR1 LNHDA and CDR2 SQIVND (reference sequence). The CDR3 protein is CASSIAAGSSYNEQFF. The DNA for the CDR3 is TGTGCCAGTAGTATAGCGGCAGGGAGCTCCTACAATGAGCAGTTCTTC.

Comments on this clonotype: The junction differs from germline at one of its ends, possibly a read error. This chain links TRBV6-4 with TRBJ2-6; D perhaps matches TRBD1 (5 bases). The CDR3 covers 16 residues. Per the germline V gene, CDR1 is MRHNA and CDR2 is SNTAGT. The chain's CDR3 is CASSPEVRSGANFLTF. CDR3 coding DNA: TGTGCCAGCAGTCCGGAAGTTCGCTCTGGGGCCAACTTCCTGACTTTC.